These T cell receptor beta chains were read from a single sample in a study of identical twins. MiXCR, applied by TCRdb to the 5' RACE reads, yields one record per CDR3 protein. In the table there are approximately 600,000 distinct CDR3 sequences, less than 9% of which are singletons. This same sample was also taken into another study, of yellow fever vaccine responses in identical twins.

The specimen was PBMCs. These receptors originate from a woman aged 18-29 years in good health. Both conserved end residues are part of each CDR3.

CDR3: CASSERREWDTQYF; J: TRBJ2-3; V: TRBV2
CDR3: CASSQLAGGPIQETQYF; J: TRBJ2-5; V: TRBV4-2
CDR3: CASSQVLLAGASGDTQYF; J: TRBJ2-3; V: TRBV4-1
CDR3: CASRVTGNTEAFF; J: TRBJ1-1; V: TRBV12-3/TRBV12-4
CDR3: CASSSRGAGAPETQYF; J: TRBJ2-5; V: TRBV12-3/TRBV12-4
CDR3: CASSLRTSGGGNEQFF; J: TRBJ2-1; V: TRBV7-6
CDR3: CSVARATYNEQFF; J: TRBJ2-1; V: TRBV29-1
CDR3: CSVTGVNTGELFF; J: TRBJ2-2; V: TRBV29-1
CDR3: CASKYSGNQPQHF; J: TRBJ1-5; V: TRBV2
CDR3: CASRGGSTDTQYF; J: TRBJ2-3; V: TRBV25-1
CDR3: CASSPTIRANTGELFF; J: TRBJ2-2; V: TRBV12-3/TRBV12-4
CDR3: CASSSGTGNEQFF; J: TRBJ2-1; V: TRBV5-5
CDR3: CASSDLAASSYEQYF; J: TRBJ2-7; V: TRBV7-9
CDR3: CSQRAGVGDTQYF; J: TRBJ2-3; V: TRBV29-1
CDR3: CASSEGLKAFF; J: TRBJ1-1; V: TRBV2
CDR3: CASSRDEIASYKQYF; J: TRBJ2-7; V: TRBV12-3/TRBV12-4
CDR3: CASSFGESKAGVINEQFF; J: TRBJ2-1; V: TRBV12-3/TRBV12-4
CDR3: CASSPTGGRGYTEAFF; J: TRBJ1-1; V: TRBV5-5
CDR3: CASSLGGLPYRSQETQYF; J: TRBJ2-5; V: TRBV11-3
CDR3: CATSGTEARKYNTQYF; J: TRBJ2-3; V: TRBV15
CDR3: CASSPDPGHSSYNEQSF; J: TRBJ2-1; V: TRBV5-1
CDR3: CASSLVGLAGYEQYF; J: TRBJ2-7; V: TRBV7-2
CDR3: CASSILNEQFF; J: TRBJ2-1; V: TRBV27
CDR3: CASSVEVGNYGYTF; J: TRBJ1-2; V: TRBV9
CDR3: CASKSWGGGDEQFF; J: TRBJ2-1; V: TRBV19
CDR3: CSARATSGGTNSYNEQFF; J: TRBJ2-1; V: TRBV20-1
CDR3: CSAVDGTSGEQFF; J: TRBJ2-1; V: TRBV20-1
CDR3: CASSLGGDRRAFF; J: TRBJ1-1; V: TRBV11-3
CDR3: CASSWQPSTGANVLTF; J: TRBJ2-6; V: TRBV7-2
CDR3: CASSRGSMDRANTEAFF; J: TRBJ1-1; V: TRBV7-9
CDR3: CAISELTGSISKNTGELFF; J: TRBJ2-2; V: TRBV10-3
CDR3: CASSLSRGSVYGYTF; J: TRBJ1-2; V: TRBV7-2
CDR3: CATSREFGRQETQYF; J: TRBJ2-5; V: TRBV15
CDR3: CAISGTGVGTEAFF; J: TRBJ1-1; V: TRBV10-3
CDR3: CASSQEFGLGTQYF; J: TRBJ2-5; V: TRBV3-1
CDR3: CASSMTGPLSYNEQFF; J: TRBJ2-1; V: TRBV12-3/TRBV12-4
CDR3: CASSQDDPSGDTDTQYF; J: TRBJ2-3; V: TRBV4-1
CDR3: CSVPYWGGRNEQFF; J: TRBJ2-1; V: TRBV20-1
CDR3: CASSEASTGLAKNIQYF; J: TRBJ2-4; V: TRBV2
CDR3: CASSYSRQGRPNYGYTF; J: TRBJ1-2; V: TRBV6-5
CDR3: CATTDRFSYNEQFF; J: TRBJ2-1; V: TRBV12-3/TRBV12-4
CDR3: CASSLVPGIMEAFF; J: TRBJ1-1; V: TRBV5-1
CDR3: CASRWGTDTQYF; J: TRBJ2-3; V: TRBV12-3/TRBV12-4
CDR3: CASEAGESEDTQYF; J: TRBJ2-3; V: TRBV2
CDR3: CSVRGHSADPYNEQFF; J: TRBJ2-1; V: TRBV20-1
CDR3: CAISTGVNSPLHF; J: TRBJ1-6; V: TRBV10-3
CDR3: CASSQAGLAGPQPYEQYF; J: TRBJ2-7; V: TRBV4-1
CDR3: CASSSDKTGVDTQYF; J: TRBJ2-3; V: TRBV12-3/TRBV12-4
CDR3: CASSGGVRDTQYF; J: TRBJ2-3; V: TRBV5-6
CDR3: CASSKDQNSYNEQFF; J: TRBJ2-1; V: TRBV11-2
CDR3: CSARTSGRAGYEQYF; J: TRBJ2-7; V: TRBV20-1
CDR3: CSAPPAGGPEETQYF; J: TRBJ2-5; V: TRBV20-1
CDR3: CASSFVSGNTIYF; J: TRBJ1-3; V: TRBV12-3/TRBV12-4
CDR3: CSVEDRGGREAFF; J: TRBJ1-1; V: TRBV29-1
CDR3: CASSLDRGRGEDTQYF; J: TRBJ2-3; V: TRBV12-3/TRBV12-4
CDR3: CASSTTGVYNEQFF; J: TRBJ2-1; V: TRBV7-9
CDR3: CASSQDLGSSGYTF; J: TRBJ1-2; V: TRBV3-1
CDR3: CASSTWPATYEQYF; J: TRBJ2-7; V: TRBV7-2
CDR3: CASSLGGASYNEQFF; J: TRBJ2-1; V: TRBV5-1
CDR3: CSVTGTGTYEQYF; J: TRBJ2-7; V: TRBV29-1